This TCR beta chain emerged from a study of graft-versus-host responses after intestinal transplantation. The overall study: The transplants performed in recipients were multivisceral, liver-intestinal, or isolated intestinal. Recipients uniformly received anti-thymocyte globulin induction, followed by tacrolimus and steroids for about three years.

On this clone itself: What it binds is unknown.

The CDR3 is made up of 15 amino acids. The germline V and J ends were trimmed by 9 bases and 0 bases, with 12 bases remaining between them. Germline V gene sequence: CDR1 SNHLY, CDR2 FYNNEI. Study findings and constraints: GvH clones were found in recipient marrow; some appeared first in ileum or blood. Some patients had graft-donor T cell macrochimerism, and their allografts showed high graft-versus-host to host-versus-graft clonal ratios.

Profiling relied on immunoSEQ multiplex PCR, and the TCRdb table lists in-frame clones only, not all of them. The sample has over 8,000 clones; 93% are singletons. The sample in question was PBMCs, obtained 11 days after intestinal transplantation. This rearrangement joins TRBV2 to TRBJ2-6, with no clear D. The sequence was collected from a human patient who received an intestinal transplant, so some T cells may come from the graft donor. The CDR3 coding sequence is TGTGCCAGGAGAGTTTCCACCTCTGGGGCCAACGTCCTGACTTTC. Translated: CARRVSTSGANVLTF. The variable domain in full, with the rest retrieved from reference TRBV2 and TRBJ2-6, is EPEVTQTPSHQVTQMGQEVILRCVPISNHLYFYWYRQILGQKVEFLVSFYNNEISEKSEIFDDQFSVERPDGSNFTLKIRSTKLEDSAMYFCARRVSTSGANVLTFGAGSRLTVL.